The 30 T cell receptor beta chains below were found in one sample sequenced in a study of CD8 T cells in Susac syndrome. Random-hexamer reverse transcription was applied to roughly 0.5 to 1 ug RNA. TCRdb re-called the immunoSEQ multiplex PCR reads through MiXCR, storing one row per CDR3 protein. The data contain roughly 250,000 distinct CDR3 sequences, about 96% of them seen just once; the ten biggest clones take up approximately 0.1%. The sample was CD4+ T cells from PBMCs. The receptors stem from a human donor with Susac syndrome.

V gene TRBV3-1 combines with J gene TRBJ2-1, with 11 bases aligning to TRBD2. Trimming took 5 bases from V and 3 from J; bases not matched to a gene: 12. The CDR3 covers 18 residues. Germline V gene data show CDR1 as LGHDT and CDR2 as YNNKEL (reference sequence). The CDR3, as DNA: TGTGCCAGCAGCACCCCCGGGACTAGCGGTTATTTCTACAATGAGCAGTTCTTC. Encoded protein: CASSTPGTSGYFYNEQFF.

The chain employs TRBV29-1 and TRBJ2-7; the D gene is possibly TRBD1 (5 bases). Germline CDR1 and CDR2: SQVTM and ANQGSEA. Trimming shortened V by 3 bases and J by 2 bases, and 11 bases separated the two germline ends. The CDR3 loop spans 13 amino acids. The CDR3 bases are TGCAGCGTTGATACAGGAACCACCTACGAGCAGTACTTC. Its protein is CSVDTGTTYEQYF.

J is TRBJ2-6 and V is TRBV2; D remains ambiguous. The CDR3 consists of 11 residues. The V end was cut by 10 bases, the J end by 5 bases, with 6 bases between. CDR1 SNHLY and CDR2 FYNNEI come from the germline V gene. For the CDR3, the DNA is TGTGCCACCCACTGGGCCAACGTCCTGACTTTC. It encodes CATHWANVLTF.

This clonotype occurred once. V and J are TRBV20-1 and TRBJ1-5; 8 bases are a match to TRBD1. J gave up 6 bases and V 8 bases, and 9 bases lay outside the gene matches. This CDR3 is built from 13 residues. Per the germline V gene, CDR1 is DFQATT and CDR2 is SNEGSKA (reference sequence). CDR3 sequence reads: CSTADRVGQPQHF. The CDR3 DNA reads TGCAGTACAGCGGACAGGGTAGGTCAGCCCCAGCATTTT.

This clonotype has just a few counts. The CDR3 DNA is TGTGCCAGTGGGACAGGCAACACCGGGGAGCTGTTTTTT. This gives the protein CASGTGNTGELFF. The V gene is TRBV25-1, the J gene TRBJ2-2; TRBD1 aligns across 8 bases. Looked up from germline, CDR1 is MGHDK and CDR2 is SYGVNS. V shed 9 bases, J shed 2 bases, and the junction held 2 bases outside the gene matches. CDR3 length: 13 residues.

V is TRBV21-1 and J is TRBJ2-3. TRBV21-1 is described as a pseudogene. This CDR3 region has 15 residues. The CDR3: CASSKNLALTDTQYF. In DNA, the CDR3 is TGTGCCAGCAGCAAAAATCTGGCACTCACAGATACGCAGTATTTT.

On this clonotype: Germline is not matched at one junction end, which may reflect a read error. This rearrangement joins TRBV7-7 to TRBJ2-1; TRBD1 is a possible D gene (5 bases). The CDR3 has 15 residues. Germline V gene data show CDR1 as SSHAT and CDR2 as FNYEAQ (reference sequence). Here the CDR3 DNA reads TGTGCTAGCAGCCCACAGGATAGCTCCTACAATGAGCAGTTCTTC. Protein: CASSPQDSSYNEQFF.

The genes are TRBV5-1 and TRBJ2-7; D perhaps matches TRBD1 (5 bases). The CDR3 runs 16 residues. Germline V CDR1 and CDR2: SGHRS, YFSETQ. Trimming shortened V by 0 bases and J by 0 bases, and 13 bases separated the two germline ends. For the CDR3, the DNA is TGCGCCAGCAGCTTGGAAGGGGATATTCACTCCTACGAGCAGTACTTC. Residues: CASSLEGDIHSYEQYF.

The chain links TRBV12-3 or TRBV12-4 to TRBJ1-2, with D unclear. CDR3 length equals 13 residues. Trimming shortened V by 5 bases and J by 8 bases, and 15 bases separated the two germline ends. CDR3 DNA sequence: TGTGCCAGCAGTCCAAGGGTATTCAGGGGCTACACCTTC. Its protein is CASSPRVFRGYTF.

The chain joins TRBV3-1 to TRBJ2-1; D remains unclear. The CDR3 is made up of 15 amino acids. Germline CDR1 LGHDT, CDR2 YNNKEL (reference sequence). V gave up 4 bases and J gave up 3 bases, with 13 bases separating them. CDR3 loop: CASSLGPAGYNEQFF. In DNA form, the CDR3 reads TGTGCCAGCAGCCTCGGACCCGCCGGCTACAATGAGCAGTTCTTC.

This rearrangement joins TRBV30 to TRBJ2-7; 11 positions agree with TRBD1. The V segment lost 0 bases and the J segment 4 bases; nucleotides outside the gene matches: 5. The CDR3 totals 15 residues. Germline lookup yields CDR1 GTSNPN and CDR2 SVGIG (reference sequence). CDR3: CAWSVPGTGGYEQYF. As DNA, the CDR3 is TGTGCCTGGAGTGTACCCGGGACAGGGGGGTACGAGCAGTACTTC.

This chain's CDR3 is CASSPQENEQFF. The CDR3 region has the DNA TGTGCCAGCAGCCCCCAGGAGAATGAGCAGTTCTTC. The gene calls are TRBV7-3 and TRBJ2-1, with no clear D. V was cut by 5 bases and J by 7 bases, with 9 bases left in between. The germline V gene has CDR1 SGHTA and CDR2 FQGTGA. The CDR3 length is 12 residues.

This chain links TRBV15 with TRBJ2-7, with D possibly TRBD2 on 5 matching bases. Per the germline V gene, CDR1 is LNHNV and CDR2 is YYDKDF (reference sequence). The CDR3 spans 13 residues. V shed 8 bases and J shed 3 bases, with 14 bases lying between them. CDR3 region: CATSGLDNYEQYF. The CDR3 DNA is TGTGCCACCTCCGGACTGGATAACTACGAGCAGTACTTC.

The chain recombines TRBV11-2 with TRBJ2-1; tentatively, D is TRBD2 (6 bases). The length of the CDR3 is 16 residues. Germline CDR1 and CDR2: SGHAT and FQNNGV. V was pared by 1 base and J by 4 bases, with 14 bases between. For the CDR3, the DNA is TGTGCCAGCAGCTTAGCCGGCGGGATATCTTACAATGAGCAGTTCTTC. This sequence encodes CASSLAGGISYNEQFF.

The chain has TRBV9 and TRBJ2-7, with D perhaps TRBD2 (6 bases). Trimming took off 3 bases at V and 1 base at J, with 17 bases between the two ends. The CDR3 covers 16 residues. Per germline, CDR1 SGDLS and CDR2 YYNGEE. The CDR3 DNA is TGTGCCAGCAGCGGAACCGGGACTTTGGGGTCCTACGAGCAGTACTTC. Amino acid sequence: CASSGTGTLGSYEQYF.

The CDR3 DNA reads as TGTGCCAGCAGTCCGGACGTATACACCGGGGAGCTGTTTTTT. Protein: CASSPDVYTGELFF. This chain connects TRBV2 to TRBJ2-2, with D uncertain. V lost 5 bases to trimming and J lost 3 bases, with 10 bases between them. The CDR3 totals 14 residues. Looked up from germline, CDR1 is SNHLY and CDR2 is FYNNEI.

The table lists this clonotype with a count of one. The chain carries TRBV2 and TRBJ2-7, with D perhaps given as TRBD1 or TRBD2 (6 bases each). Germline V lookup: CDR1 SNHLY, CDR2 FYNNEI. The CDR3 has 16 residues. V gave up 6 bases and J gave up 3 bases, with 21 bases separating them. The CDR3 DNA is TGTGCCAGCAGACATAGTAAGGGGGGAGGCAACTACGAGCAGTACTTC. Translated: CASRHSKGGGNYEQYF.

This chain joins TRBV4-1 and TRBJ1-4, with 7 bases identical to TRBD1. Germline V gene data show CDR1 as MGHRA and CDR2 as YSYEKL. J gave up 7 bases and V 3 bases, and 17 bases lay outside the gene matches. The CDR3 is made up of 18 amino acids. DNA of the CDR3: TGCGCCAGCAGCCACCAGGTCGAAGGGGGCATTGGAACTGAAAAACTGTTTTTT. Protein sequence: CASSHQVEGGIGTEKLFF.

The V gene is TRBV30, the J gene TRBJ2-1; possible D gene TRBD1, 6 bases. Per germline, CDR1 GTSNPN and CDR2 SVGIG (reference sequence). V lost 4 bases to trimming and J lost 4 bases, with 17 bases between them. The CDR3 runs to 15 residues. CDR3 in DNA: TGTGCCTGGAACAAGGGACAAACACCATACAATGAGCAGTTCTTC. Its protein product is CAWNKGQTPYNEQFF.

CDR3 DNA sequence: TGTGCCAGCAGTGCGTTCACAGGTCACAAGACCTATGGCTACACCTTC. Its protein product is CASSAFTGHKTYGYTF. The chain carries TRBV6-4 and TRBJ1-2, with a possible D match to TRBD1 (5 bases). V dropped 4 bases and J dropped 4 bases, with 19 bases sitting between them. The CDR3 totals 16 residues. The germline CDR1 and CDR2 sequences are MRHNA and SNTAGT.

The chain recombines TRBV7-9 with TRBJ2-1, with D possibly TRBD2 on 6 matching bases. Germline V gives CDR1 SEHNR, CDR2 FQNEAQ (reference sequence). The CDR3 runs to 18 residues. Between the trimmed V and J ends, which lost 5 bases and 1 base, there was a span of 21 bases. The CDR3 bases are TGTGCCAGCAGCCCACCACCCTCGGGAGTTCGGTCCTACAATGAGCAGTTCTTC. Translated: CASSPPPSGVRSYNEQFF.

The genes are TRBV12-3 or TRBV12-4 and TRBJ1-1; TRBD1 might be the D (6 bases). Between the trimmed V and J ends, which lost 7 bases and 1 base, there was a span of 10 bases. The CDR3 is made up of 13 amino acids. The CDR3, as DNA: TGTGCCAGCACCCTGGGACAGAACACTGAAGCTTTCTTT. This codes for CASTLGQNTEAFF.

The rearrangement joins TRBV6-1 to TRBJ2-7, with D perhaps matching TRBD2 (6 bases). The CDR3 sequence is 14 residues long. V was shortened by 8 bases and J by 0 bases, with 14 bases between the two germline ends. Per germline, CDR1 MNHNS and CDR2 SASEGT. For the CDR3, the DNA is TGTGCCAGCGGGAGACGCGGGACCTCCTACGAGCAGTACTTC. Translation gives CASGRRGTSYEQYF.

The V call is TRBV6-2 or TRBV6-3, the J call TRBJ2-1, with TRBD2 as a possible D gene (6 bases). Trimming stripped 6 bases from V and 3 bases from J, with 15 bases between. CDR3 length: 15 amino acids. Germline CDR1 reads MNHEY; CDR2 reads SVGEGT. The CDR3 DNA reads TGTGCCAGCAGCGATAGGAGGGCCCGCTACAATGAGCAGTTCTTC. Translation: CASSDRRARYNEQFF.

V usage is TRBV5-1 and J usage is TRBJ2-3; D not certain. The germline V gene has CDR1 SGHRS and CDR2 YFSETQ. The CDR3 spans 15 residues. V lost 0 bases and J lost 2, with 10 bases in between. CDR3: CASSLAVSYTDTQYF. In DNA, the CDR3 is TGCGCCAGCAGCTTGGCCGTGTCTTACACAGATACGCAGTATTTT.

This clonotype appeared a few times. V usage is TRBV30 and J usage is TRBJ1-1; D gene unclear. Trimming took off 0 bases at V and 2 bases at J, with 7 bases between the two ends. Germline loops: CDR1 GTSNPN, CDR2 SVGIG (reference sequence). This CDR3 is 13 amino acids long. CDR3 sequence reads: CAWSVLGNTEAFF. CDR3 nucleotides: TGTGCCTGGAGTGTACTTGGTAACACTGAAGCTTTCTTT.

DNA of the CDR3: TGCAGCGTCACCGAAGGTGCTTTGTCGGGCGAGCAGTACTTC. Protein sequence: CSVTEGALSGEQYF. The chain couples TRBV29-1 to TRBJ2-7, with no clear D. CDR1 is SQVTM, CDR2 ANQGSEA, per germline. CDR3 size: 14 residues. The germline V and J ends were trimmed by 6 bases and 6 bases, with 21 bases remaining between them.

CDR3: CASSRQGSNEQYF. CDR3 coding DNA: TGTGCCAGCAGTCGACAGGGATCCAACGAGCAGTACTTC. This chain connects TRBV6-5 to TRBJ2-7; 7 positions match TRBD1. The V gene's germline CDR1 is MNHEY and CDR2 SVGAGI. The J segment lost 5 bases and the V segment lost 5 bases, leaving 6 bases of the junction unmatched. The CDR3 length is 13 residues.

The V and J genes are TRBV27 and TRBJ1-2; a weak D match, TRBD1 (6 bases). The CDR3 is made up of 15 amino acids. V was pared by 7 bases and J by 1 base, with 16 bases between. Looked up from germline, CDR1 is MNHEY and CDR2 is SMNVEV (reference sequence). The CDR3 protein is CASTSWGPHNYGYTF. The DNA of the CDR3 is TGTGCCAGCACGTCGTGGGGGCCACATAACTATGGCTACACCTTC.

This CDR3 reads CASSLVLSTGELFF. The CDR3 DNA reads as TGCGCCAGCAGCTTGGTTCTTAGCACCGGGGAGCTGTTTTTT. V gene TRBV5-1 combines with J gene TRBJ2-2, with D unclear. Per germline, CDR1 SGHRS and CDR2 YFSETQ. The V end lost 0 bases, the J end lost 4 bases, and 7 bases lay between the germline ends. This CDR3 contains 14 residues.